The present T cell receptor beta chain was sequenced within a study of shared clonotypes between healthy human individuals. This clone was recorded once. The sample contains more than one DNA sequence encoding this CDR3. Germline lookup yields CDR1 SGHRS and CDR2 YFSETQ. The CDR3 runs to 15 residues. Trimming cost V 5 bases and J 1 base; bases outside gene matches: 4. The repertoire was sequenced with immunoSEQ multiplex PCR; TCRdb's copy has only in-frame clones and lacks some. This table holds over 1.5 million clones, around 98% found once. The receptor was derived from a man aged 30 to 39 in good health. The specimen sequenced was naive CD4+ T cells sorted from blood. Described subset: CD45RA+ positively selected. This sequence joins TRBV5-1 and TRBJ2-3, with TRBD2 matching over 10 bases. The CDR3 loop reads CASSFGTSGTDTQYF. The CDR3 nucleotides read TGCGCCAGCAGTTTCGGGACTAGCGGCACAGATACGCAGTATTTT. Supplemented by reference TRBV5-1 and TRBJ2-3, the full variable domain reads KAGVTQTPRYLIKTRGQQVTLSCSPISGHRSVSWYQQTPGQGLQFLFEYFSETQRNKGNFPGRFSGRQFSNSRSEMNVSTLELGDSALYLCASSFGTSGTDTQYFGPGTRLTVL.